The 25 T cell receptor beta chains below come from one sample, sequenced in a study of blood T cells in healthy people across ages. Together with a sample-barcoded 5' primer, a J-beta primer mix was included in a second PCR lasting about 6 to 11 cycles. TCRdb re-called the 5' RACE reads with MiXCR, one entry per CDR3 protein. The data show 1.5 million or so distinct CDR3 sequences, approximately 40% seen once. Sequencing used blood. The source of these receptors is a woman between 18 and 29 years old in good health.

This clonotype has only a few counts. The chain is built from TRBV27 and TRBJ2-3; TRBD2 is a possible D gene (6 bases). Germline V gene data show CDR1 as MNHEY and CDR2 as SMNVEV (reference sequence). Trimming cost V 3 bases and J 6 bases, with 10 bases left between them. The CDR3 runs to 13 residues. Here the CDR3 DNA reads TGTGCCAGCAGTTTTTTCGCGGGGGATACGCAGTATTTT. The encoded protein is CASSFFAGDTQYF.

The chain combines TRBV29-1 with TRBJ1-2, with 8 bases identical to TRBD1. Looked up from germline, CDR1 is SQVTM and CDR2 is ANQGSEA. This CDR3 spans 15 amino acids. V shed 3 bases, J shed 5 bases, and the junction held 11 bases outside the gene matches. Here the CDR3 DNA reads TGCAGCGTTGACCTCCCGGGACAGGACTATTATGGCTACACCTTC. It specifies CSVDLPGQDYYGYTF.

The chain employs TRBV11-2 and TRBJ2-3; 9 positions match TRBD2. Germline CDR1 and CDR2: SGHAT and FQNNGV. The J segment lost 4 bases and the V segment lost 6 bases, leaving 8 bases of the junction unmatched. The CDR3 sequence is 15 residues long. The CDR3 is CASRSSGRIADTQYF. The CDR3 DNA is TGTGCCAGCAGATCAAGCGGGAGGATCGCAGATACGCAGTATTTT.

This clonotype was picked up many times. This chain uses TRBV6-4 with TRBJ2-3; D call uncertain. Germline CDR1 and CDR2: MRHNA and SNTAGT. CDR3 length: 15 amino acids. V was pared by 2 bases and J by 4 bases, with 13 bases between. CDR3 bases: TGTGCCAGCAGTGACAGAGCCGGAGAAGCAGATACGCAGTATTTT. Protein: CASSDRAGEADTQYF.

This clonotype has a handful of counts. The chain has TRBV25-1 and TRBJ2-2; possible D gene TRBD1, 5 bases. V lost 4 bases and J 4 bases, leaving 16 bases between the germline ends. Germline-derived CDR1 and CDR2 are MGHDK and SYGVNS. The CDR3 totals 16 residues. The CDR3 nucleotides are TGTGCCAGCAGTGGGGCGAAAGGGGCGGCCACCGGGGAGCTGTTTTTT. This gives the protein CASSGAKGAATGELFF.

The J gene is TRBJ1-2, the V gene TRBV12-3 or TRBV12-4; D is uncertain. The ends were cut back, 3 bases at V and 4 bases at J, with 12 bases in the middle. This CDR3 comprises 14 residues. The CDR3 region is CASSFGGKTYGYTF. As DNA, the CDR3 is TGTGCCAGCAGTTTTGGCGGGAAGACCTATGGCTACACCTTC.

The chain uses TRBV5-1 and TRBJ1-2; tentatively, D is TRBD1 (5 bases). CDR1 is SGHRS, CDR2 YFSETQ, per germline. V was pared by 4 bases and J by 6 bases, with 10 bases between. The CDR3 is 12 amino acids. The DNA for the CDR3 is TGCGCCAGCAGCATCGGGACGGATGGCTACACCTTC. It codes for CASSIGTDGYTF.

CDR3 region: CSAGRGGGDTQYF. The CDR3 DNA is TGCAGTGCTGGGCGGGGCGGGGGTGATACGCAGTATTTT. The V gene is TRBV20-1, the J gene TRBJ2-3, with 7 nucleotides matching TRBD2. The CDR3 is 13 residues long. In germline, CDR1 is DFQATT, CDR2 SNEGSKA (reference sequence). The J segment lost 6 bases and the V segment lost 5 bases, leaving 8 bases of the junction unmatched.

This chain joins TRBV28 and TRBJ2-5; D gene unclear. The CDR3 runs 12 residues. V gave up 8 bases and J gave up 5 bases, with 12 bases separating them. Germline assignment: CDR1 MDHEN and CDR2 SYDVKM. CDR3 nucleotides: TGTGCCAGCGGCCCAACTGGGGAGACCCAGTACTTC. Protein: CASGPTGETQYF.

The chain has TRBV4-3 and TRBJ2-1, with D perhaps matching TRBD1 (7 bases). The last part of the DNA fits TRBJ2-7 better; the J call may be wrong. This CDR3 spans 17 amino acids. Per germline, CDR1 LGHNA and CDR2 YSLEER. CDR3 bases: TGCGCCAGCAGTGTCAGGGGGGACCAGGTCTCCTACAATGAGCAGTACTTC. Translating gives CASSVRGDQVSYNEQYF.

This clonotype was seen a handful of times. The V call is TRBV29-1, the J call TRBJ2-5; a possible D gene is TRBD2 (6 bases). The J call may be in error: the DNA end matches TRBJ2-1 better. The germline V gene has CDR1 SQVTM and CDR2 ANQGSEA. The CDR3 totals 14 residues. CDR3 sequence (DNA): TGCAGCGTTCAGGCTAGCGCCCACCAAGAGACCCAGTTCTTC. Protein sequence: CSVQASAHQETQFF.

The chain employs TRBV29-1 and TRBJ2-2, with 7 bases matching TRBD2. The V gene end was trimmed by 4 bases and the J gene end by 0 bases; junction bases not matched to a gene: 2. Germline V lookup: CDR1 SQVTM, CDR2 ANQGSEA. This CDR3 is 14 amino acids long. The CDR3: CSVGLAANTGELFF. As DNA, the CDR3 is TGCAGCGTTGGTCTAGCGGCGAACACCGGGGAGCTGTTTTTT.

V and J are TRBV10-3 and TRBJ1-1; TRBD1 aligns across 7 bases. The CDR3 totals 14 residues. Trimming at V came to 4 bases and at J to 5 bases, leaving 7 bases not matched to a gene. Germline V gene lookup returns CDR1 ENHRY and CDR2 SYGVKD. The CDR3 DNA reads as TGTGCCATCAGTGGGGACAGCCGGGCTACTGAAGCTTTCTTT. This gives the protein CAISGDSRATEAFF.

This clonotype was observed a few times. Written as DNA, the CDR3 is TGCAGTGCTAGCGGACTAGCGGGAGAGACCCAGTTCTTC. Its protein is CSASGLAGETQFF. J is TRBJ2-1 and V is TRBV20-1; 13 bases are shared with TRBD2. The V gene end was trimmed by 3 bases and the J gene end by 13 bases; junction bases not matched to a gene: 6. The CDR3 contains 13 residues. CDR1 DFQATT and CDR2 SNEGSKA come from the germline V gene (reference sequence).

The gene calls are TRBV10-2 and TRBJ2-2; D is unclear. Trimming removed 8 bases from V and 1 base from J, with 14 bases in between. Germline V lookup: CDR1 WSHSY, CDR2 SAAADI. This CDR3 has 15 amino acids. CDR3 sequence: CASLDLSRNTGELFF. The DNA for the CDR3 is TGCGCCAGCCTCGACCTGAGCAGGAACACCGGGGAGCTGTTTTTT.

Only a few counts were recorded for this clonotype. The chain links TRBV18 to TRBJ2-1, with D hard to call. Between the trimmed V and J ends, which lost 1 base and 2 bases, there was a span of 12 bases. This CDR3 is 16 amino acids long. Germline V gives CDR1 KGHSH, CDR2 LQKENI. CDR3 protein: CASSPQEKITYNEQFF. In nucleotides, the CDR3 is TGTGCCAGCTCACCACAGGAAAAAATCACCTACAATGAGCAGTTCTTC.

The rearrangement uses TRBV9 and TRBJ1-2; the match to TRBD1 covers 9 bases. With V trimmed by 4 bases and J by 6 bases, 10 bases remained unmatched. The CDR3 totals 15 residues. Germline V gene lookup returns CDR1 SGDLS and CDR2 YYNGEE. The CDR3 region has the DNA TGTGCCAGCAGCATCCTACAGGGGGCGTTGGATGGCTACACCTTC. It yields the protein CASSILQGALDGYTF.

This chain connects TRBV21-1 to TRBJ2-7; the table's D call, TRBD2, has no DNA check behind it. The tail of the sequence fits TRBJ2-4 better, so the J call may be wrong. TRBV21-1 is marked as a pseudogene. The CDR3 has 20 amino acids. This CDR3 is CASTKRWLAGGGEAKSIQYF. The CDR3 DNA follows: TGTGCCAGCACCAAAAGGTGGCTAGCGGGAGGCGGGGAGGCCAAAAGCATTCAGTACTTC.

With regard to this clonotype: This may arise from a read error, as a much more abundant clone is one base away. CDR3 in amino acids: CASSVPGQPYEQYF. In DNA form, the CDR3 reads TGTGCCAGCAGTGTACCGGGACAACCCTACGAGCAGTACTTC. The chain carries TRBV12-3 or TRBV12-4 and TRBJ2-7, with a possible D match to TRBD1 (6 bases). Trimming shortened V by 5 bases and J by 2 bases, and 13 bases separated the two germline ends. The CDR3 runs 14 residues.

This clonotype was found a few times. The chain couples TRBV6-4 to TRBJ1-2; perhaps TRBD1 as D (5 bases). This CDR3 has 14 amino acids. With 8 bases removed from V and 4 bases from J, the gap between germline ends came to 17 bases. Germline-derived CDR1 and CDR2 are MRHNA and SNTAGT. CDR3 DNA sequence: TGTGCCAGCTCCCGGGGGGGGAGAGGCTATGGCTACACCTTC. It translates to CASSRGGRGYGYTF.

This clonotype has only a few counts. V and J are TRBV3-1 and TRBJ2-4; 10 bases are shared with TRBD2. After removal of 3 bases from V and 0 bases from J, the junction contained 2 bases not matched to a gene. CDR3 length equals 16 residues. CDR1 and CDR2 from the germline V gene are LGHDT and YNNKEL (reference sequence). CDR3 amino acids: CASSHGLAVAKNIQYF. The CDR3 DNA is TGTGCCAGCAGCCACGGACTAGCGGTAGCCAAAAACATTCAGTACTTC.

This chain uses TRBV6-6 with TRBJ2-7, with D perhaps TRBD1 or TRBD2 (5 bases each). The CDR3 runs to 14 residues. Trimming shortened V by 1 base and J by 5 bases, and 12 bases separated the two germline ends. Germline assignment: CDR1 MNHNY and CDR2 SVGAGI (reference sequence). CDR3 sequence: CASSYLGESDEQYF. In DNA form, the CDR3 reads TGTGCCAGCAGTTACTTAGGGGAGTCAGACGAGCAGTACTTC.

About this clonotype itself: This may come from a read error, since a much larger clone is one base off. Here the CDR3 DNA reads TGTGCCGCCCGACGAGCCCGAGAGACCCAGTACTTC. Its translation: CAARRARETQYF. V and J are TRBV13 and TRBJ2-5; D is undetermined. CDR1 and CDR2 (germline): PRHDT, FYEKMQ (reference sequence). The V end lost 11 bases, the J end lost 4 bases, and 14 bases lay between the germline ends. CDR3 length: 12 residues.

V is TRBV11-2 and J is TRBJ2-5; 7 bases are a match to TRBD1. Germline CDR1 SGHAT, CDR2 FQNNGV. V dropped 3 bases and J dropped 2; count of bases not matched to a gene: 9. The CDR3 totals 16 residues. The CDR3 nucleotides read TGTGCCAGCAGCTTGATGGCGACAGGGATACAAGAGACCCAGTACTTC. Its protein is CASSLMATGIQETQYF. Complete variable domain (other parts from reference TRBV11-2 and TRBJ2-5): EAGVAQSPRYKIIEKRQSVAFWCNPISGHATLYWYQQILGQGPKLLIQFQNNGVVDDSQLPKDRFSAERLKGVDSTLKIQPAKLEDSAVYLCASSLMATGIQETQYFGPGTRLLVL.

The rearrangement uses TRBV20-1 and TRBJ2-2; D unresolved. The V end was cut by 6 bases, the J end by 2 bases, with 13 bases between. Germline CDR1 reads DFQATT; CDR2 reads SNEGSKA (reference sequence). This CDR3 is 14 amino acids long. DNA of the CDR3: TGCAGTGCCGCCGCCGTCCACAACACCGGGGAGCTGTTTTTT. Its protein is CSAAAVHNTGELFF.